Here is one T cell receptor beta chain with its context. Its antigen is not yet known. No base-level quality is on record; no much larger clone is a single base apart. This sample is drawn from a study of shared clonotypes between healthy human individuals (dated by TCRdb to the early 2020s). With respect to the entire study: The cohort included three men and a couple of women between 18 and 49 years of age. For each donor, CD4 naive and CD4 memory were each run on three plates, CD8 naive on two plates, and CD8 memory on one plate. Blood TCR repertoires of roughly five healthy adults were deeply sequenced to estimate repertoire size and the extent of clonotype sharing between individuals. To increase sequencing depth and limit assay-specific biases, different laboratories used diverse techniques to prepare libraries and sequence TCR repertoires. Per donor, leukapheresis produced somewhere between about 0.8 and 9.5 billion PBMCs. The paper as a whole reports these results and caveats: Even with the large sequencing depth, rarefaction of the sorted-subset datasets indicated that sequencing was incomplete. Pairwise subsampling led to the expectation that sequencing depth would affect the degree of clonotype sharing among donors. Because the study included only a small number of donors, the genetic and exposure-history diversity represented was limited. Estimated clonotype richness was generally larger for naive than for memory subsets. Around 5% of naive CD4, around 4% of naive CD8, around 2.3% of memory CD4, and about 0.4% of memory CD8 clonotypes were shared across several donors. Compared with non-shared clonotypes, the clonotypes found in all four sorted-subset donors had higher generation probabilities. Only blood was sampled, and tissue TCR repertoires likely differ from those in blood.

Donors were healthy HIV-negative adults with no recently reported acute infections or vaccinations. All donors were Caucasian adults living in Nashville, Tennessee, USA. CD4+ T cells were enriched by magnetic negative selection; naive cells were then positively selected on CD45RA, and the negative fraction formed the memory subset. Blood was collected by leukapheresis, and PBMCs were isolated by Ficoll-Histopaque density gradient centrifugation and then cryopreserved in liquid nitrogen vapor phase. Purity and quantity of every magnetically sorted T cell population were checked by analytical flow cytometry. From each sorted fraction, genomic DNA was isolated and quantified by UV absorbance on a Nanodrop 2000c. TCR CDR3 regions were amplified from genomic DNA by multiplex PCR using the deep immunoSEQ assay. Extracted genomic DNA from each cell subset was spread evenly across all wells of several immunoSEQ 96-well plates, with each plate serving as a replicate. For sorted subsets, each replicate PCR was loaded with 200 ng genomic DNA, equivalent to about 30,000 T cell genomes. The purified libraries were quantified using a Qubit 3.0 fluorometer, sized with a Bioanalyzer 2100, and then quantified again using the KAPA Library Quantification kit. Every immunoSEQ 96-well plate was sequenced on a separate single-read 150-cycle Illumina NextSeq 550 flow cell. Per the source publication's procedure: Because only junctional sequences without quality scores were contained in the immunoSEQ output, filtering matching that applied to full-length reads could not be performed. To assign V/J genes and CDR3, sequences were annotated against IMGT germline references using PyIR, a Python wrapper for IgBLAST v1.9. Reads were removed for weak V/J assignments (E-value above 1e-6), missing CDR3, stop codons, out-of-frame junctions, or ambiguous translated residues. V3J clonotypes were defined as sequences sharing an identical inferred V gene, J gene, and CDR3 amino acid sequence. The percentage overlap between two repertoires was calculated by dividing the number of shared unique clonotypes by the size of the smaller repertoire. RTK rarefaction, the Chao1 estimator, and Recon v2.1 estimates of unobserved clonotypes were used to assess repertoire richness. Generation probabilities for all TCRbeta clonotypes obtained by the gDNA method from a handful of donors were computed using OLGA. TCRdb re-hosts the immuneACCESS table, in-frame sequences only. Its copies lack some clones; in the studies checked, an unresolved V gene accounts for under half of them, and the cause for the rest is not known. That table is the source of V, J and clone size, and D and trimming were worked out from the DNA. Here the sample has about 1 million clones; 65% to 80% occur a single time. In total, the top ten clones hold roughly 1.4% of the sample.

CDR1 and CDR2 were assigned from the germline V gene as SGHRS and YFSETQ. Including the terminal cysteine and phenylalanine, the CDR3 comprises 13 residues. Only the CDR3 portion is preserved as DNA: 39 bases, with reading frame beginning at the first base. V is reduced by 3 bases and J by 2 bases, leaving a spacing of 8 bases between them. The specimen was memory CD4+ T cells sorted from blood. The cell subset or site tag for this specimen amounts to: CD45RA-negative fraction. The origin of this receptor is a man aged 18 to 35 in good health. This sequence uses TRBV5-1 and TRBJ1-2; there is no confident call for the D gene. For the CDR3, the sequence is CASSSDVNYGYTF. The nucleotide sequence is TGCGCCAGCAGCTCGGACGTAAACTATGGCTACACCTTC.